This TCR beta chain was identified in a study of Tregs in tolerant kidney transplant recipients. Study-wide results and caveats: Biological reproducibility was not directly addressed in this study. Findings come from small patient numbers and require larger validation.

Comments on this clone: Its specificity is unknown.

Some clones are missing from TCRdb's copy, which holds only in-frame ones; the method was immunoSEQ multiplex PCR. The top ten hold around 0.34% of the sample, which has just under 65,000 clones, 95% to 98% seen once. CDR1 is MDHEN and CDR2 is SYDVKM in the germline V gene. CDR3 length: 15 residues. Trimming took off 5 bases at V and 8 bases at J, with 19 bases between the two ends. The chain has TRBV28 and TRBJ2-1, with D possibly being TRBD2 (7 bases). This sequence was found in a human donor who received a combined kidney and bone marrow transplant. The source material was Tregs from blood, sampled before the transplant. In nucleotides, the CDR3 is TGTGCCAGCAGTAGGGGGACTACCGGAATGGATGAGCAGTTCTTC. It is translated as CASSRGTTGMDEQFF.